Below, 5 T cell receptor beta chains from the same sample are listed, as sequenced in a study of blood T cell repertoires in COVID-19. Here immunoSEQ multiplex PCR was the method, and the copy in TCRdb shows in-frame clones only, minus some. This table holds roughly 250,000 clones, approximately 90% found once. The sample consisted of PBMCs or T cells enriched from blood (not recorded which). These receptors were taken from a woman in her forties with acute COVID-19.

The V call is TRBV14, the J call TRBJ2-1, with D unresolved. The germline gives CDR1 SGHDN, CDR2 FVKESK. The germline V and J ends were trimmed by 1 base and 13 bases, with 11 bases remaining between them. CDR3 length equals 12 residues. The CDR3 protein is CASSQVVRIQFF. CDR3 in DNA: TGTGCCAGCAGCCAAGTTGTGAGAATACAGTTCTTC.

The V call is TRBV28, the J call TRBJ2-7, with 7 bases identical to TRBD1. CDR3 size: 14 residues. The V gene end was trimmed by 8 bases and the J gene end by 4 bases; junction bases not matched to a gene: 11. Germline-derived CDR1 and CDR2 are MDHEN and SYDVKM. As DNA, the CDR3 is TGTGCCAGCCTCTCGTTACAGGGGACATACGAGCAGTACGTC. This translates into CASLSLQGTYEQYV.

The chain combines TRBV30 with TRBJ2-1; 8 nucleotides agree with TRBD2. CDR1 is GTSNPN, CDR2 SVGIG, per germline (reference sequence). The CDR3 is made up of 15 amino acids. V dropped 2 bases and J dropped 5; count of bases not matched to a gene: 8. CDR3 DNA: TGTGCCTGGAGTTCGCTAGCGGGTGACAACAATGAGCAGTTCTTC. It translates to CAWSSLAGDNNEQFF.

The chain couples TRBV6-5 to TRBJ2-1; 8 bases map to TRBD2. The CDR3 consists of 15 residues. V lost 6 bases, J lost 4 bases, and 8 bases stayed unmatched. The germline gives CDR1 MNHEY, CDR2 SVGAGI. DNA for the CDR3: TGTGCCAGCAGAAGAGCGGGAGCGGAGTACAATGAGCAGTTCTTC. Residues: CASRRAGAEYNEQFF.

This clone came up a few times. An end of the junction does not agree with germline; a read error may underlie this. The rearrangement uses TRBV7-7 and TRBJ2-1; D tentatively reads TRBD1 or TRBD2 (5 bases each). CDR1 SSHAT and CDR2 FNYEAQ come from the germline V gene (reference sequence). There are 17 residues in the CDR3. CDR3 DNA: TGTGCTAGCAGCTTAGGGGCCCCGGGATCCACCTACAATGAGCAGTTCTTC. This sequence encodes CASSLGAPGSTYNEQFF.